This record concerns one T cell receptor (beta chain) sequence. This PCR relied on a set of 60 Vbeta primers and 13 Jbeta primers. Sequencing used immunoSEQ multiplex PCR; TCRdb keeps in-frame clones, though not all of them. The sample contains 200,000 to 250,000 clones, about 85% of which appear only once. The CDR3 has 16 residues. V was shortened by 8 bases and J by 4 bases, with 21 bases between the two germline ends. CDR1 SNHLY and CDR2 FYNNEI come from the germline V gene. This sample is drawn from a study of cytomegalovirus exposure and HLA in healthy donors. This receptor was identified in a human donor in good health. V gene TRBV2 combines with J gene TRBJ2-1; no definite D call. Sequencing was done on a sample of PBMCs. The CDR3 loop reads CASAYVERITYNEQFF. The CDR3, as DNA: TGTGCCAGCGCCTACGTTGAGCGAATAACGTACAATGAGCAGTTCTTC.